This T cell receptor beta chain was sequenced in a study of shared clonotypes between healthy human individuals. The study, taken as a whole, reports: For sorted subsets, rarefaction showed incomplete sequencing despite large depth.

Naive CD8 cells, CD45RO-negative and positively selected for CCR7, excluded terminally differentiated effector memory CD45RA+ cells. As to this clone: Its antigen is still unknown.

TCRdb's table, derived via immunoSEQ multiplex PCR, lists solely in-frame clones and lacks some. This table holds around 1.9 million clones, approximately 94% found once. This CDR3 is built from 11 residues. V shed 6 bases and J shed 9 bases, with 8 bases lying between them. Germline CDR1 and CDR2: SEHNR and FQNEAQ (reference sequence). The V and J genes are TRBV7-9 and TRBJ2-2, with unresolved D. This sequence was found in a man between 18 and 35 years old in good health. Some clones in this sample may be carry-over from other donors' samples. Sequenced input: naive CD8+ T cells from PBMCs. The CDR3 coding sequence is TGTGCCAGCAGACAAGCCAGGGAGCTGTTTTTT. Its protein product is CASRQARELFF.